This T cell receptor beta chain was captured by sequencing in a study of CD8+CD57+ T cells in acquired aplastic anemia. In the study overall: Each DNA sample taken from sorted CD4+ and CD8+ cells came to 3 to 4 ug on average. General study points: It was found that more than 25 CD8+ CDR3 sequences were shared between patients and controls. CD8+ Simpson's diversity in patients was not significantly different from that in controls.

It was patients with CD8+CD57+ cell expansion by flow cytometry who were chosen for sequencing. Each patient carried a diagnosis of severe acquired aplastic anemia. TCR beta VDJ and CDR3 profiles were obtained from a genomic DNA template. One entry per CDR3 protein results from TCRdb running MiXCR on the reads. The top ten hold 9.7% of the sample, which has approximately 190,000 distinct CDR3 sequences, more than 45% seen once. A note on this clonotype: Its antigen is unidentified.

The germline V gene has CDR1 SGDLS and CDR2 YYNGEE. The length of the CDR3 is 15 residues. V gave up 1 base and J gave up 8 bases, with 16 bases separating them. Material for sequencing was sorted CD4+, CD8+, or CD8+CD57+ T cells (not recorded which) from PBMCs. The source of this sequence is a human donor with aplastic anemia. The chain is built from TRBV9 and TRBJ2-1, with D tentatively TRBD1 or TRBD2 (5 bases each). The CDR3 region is CASSVRDPNLHEQFF. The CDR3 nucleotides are TGTGCCAGCAGCGTAAGGGACCCAAACCTTCATGAGCAGTTCTTC.